The present T cell receptor beta chain was sequenced within a study of CD8+ T cells in alopecia areata. Regarding the study as a whole: Across lesional scalp, and particularly alopecia totalis/universalis, clonality surpassed that of normal scalp. In scalp samples, resident alphabeta T cells of normal skin are also sequenced.

V gave up 6 bases and J gave up 4 bases, with 18 bases separating them. CDR1 is KGHSH and CDR2 is LQKENI in the germline V gene. This CDR3 region has 15 residues. On this clone itself: Its antigen is undetermined.

Patients with alopecia areata provided lesional scalp punch biopsies as well as peripheral blood. RNA was extracted and reverse transcribed into cDNA as the sequencing template. Using immunoSEQ multiplex PCR, the repertoire was profiled, and TCRdb retains in-frame clones only, with some absent. The table has about 30,000 clones, approximately 60% seen once. The receptor was isolated from a human donor with alopecia areata. The sequenced material came from NKG2D-high CD8+ T cells sorted from blood. The chain couples TRBV18 to TRBJ2-5; tentative D call: TRBD2 (6 bases). CDR3 nucleotide sequence: TGTGCCAGCTCCCCCGAAGGAGGGGTCGCAGAGACCCAGTACTTC. Translating it yields CASSPEGGVAETQYF.